The 9 T cell receptor beta chains reported below all come from one sample, sequenced in a study of T cells in Graves' hyperthyroidism and ophthalmopathy. TCR beta CDR3 regions were amplified from RNA transcripts. HTBI primers were employed in a first-round RT-PCR of the TCR CDR3. In TCRdb, the multiplex PCR reads were re-called with MiXCR into one record per CDR3 protein. The sample contains about 59,000 distinct CDR3 sequences, under 70% of which appear only once. Specimen: blood. The receptors shown here come from a woman in her fifties or sixties with Graves' ophthalmopathy.

Many counts were recorded for this clonotype. The chain combines TRBV5-1 with TRBJ1-1; D ambiguous. The V end lost 0 bases, the J end lost 3 bases, and 9 bases lay between the germline ends. This CDR3 has 14 amino acids. CDR1 is SGHRS and CDR2 is YFSETQ in the germline V gene. The CDR3 spells CASSLGQVYTEAFF. CDR3 bases: TGCGCCAGCAGCTTGGGACAAGTCTACACTGAAGCTTTCTTT.

As to this clonotype: The junction departs from the called germline gene at one end, perhaps through a read error. V is TRBV9 and J is TRBJ2-2, with 11 bases that match TRBD1. The CDR3 runs 13 residues. The germline V gene has CDR1 SGDLS and CDR2 YYNGEE. CDR3 loop: CASSVEGQGGLFF. In DNA form, the CDR3 reads TGTGCCAGCAGCGTAGAGGGACAGGGGGGGCTGTTTTTT.

Note on this clonotype: A read error is likely, as this CDR3 ends without the conserved phenylalanine or tryptophan. The DNA is omitted, as the CDR3 cannot be located on it reliably, and the CDR3 follows TCRdb's listing. The rearrangement uses TRBV5-1 and TRBJ1-4; the D call in the table, TRBD1, was not verified against the DNA. CDR1 is SGHRS, CDR2 YFSETQ, per germline. The CDR3 has 10 residues if both end residues are counted. The CDR3 spells CASSSRDRVY.

The sample holds many counts of this clonotype. The CDR3 DNA is TGTGCCAGCAGTTTATACAGGACCGCAAACTATGGCTACACCTTC. This codes for CASSLYRTANYGYTF. This chain links TRBV27 with TRBJ1-2; tentatively, D is TRBD1 (5 bases). CDR1 MNHEY and CDR2 SMNVEV come from the germline V gene (reference sequence). This CDR3 is built from 15 residues. The germline V and J ends were trimmed by 1 base and 2 bases, with 11 bases remaining between them.

The V call is TRBV12-3 or TRBV12-4, the J call TRBJ2-7; no reliable D call. Deletions cut 5 bases from V and 5 bases from J, with 10 bases between. The CDR3 sequence is 12 residues long. Written as DNA, the CDR3 is TGTGCCAGCAGTACCTCTGGCCACGAGCAGTACTTC. Its translation: CASSTSGHEQYF.

The genes are TRBV9 and TRBJ2-3; 9 nucleotides match TRBD1. The V and J ends lost 7 bases and 3 bases, in that order; junction bases with no gene match: 9. Germline assignment: CDR1 SGDLS and CDR2 YYNGEE. The CDR3 loop spans 15 amino acids. CDR3 sequence (DNA): TGTGCCAGCGGTATCCGGGACAGGGTTACAGATACGCAGTATTTT. Translation gives CASGIRDRVTDTQYF.

The sample holds many counts of this clonotype. The gene calls are TRBV27 and TRBJ1-1; no firm D call. V lost 5 bases and J lost 6, with 13 bases in between. The germline V gene has CDR1 MNHEY and CDR2 SMNVEV (reference sequence). There are 13 residues in the CDR3. This CDR3 reads CASSRTSTSEAFF. The CDR3 bases are TGTGCCAGCAGTAGGACTAGTACTTCTGAAGCTTTCTTT.

Ten or more counts support this clonotype. The chain couples TRBV27 to TRBJ2-1; TRBD2 is a possible D gene (6 bases). The V end lost 7 bases, the J end lost 1 base, and 11 bases lay between the germline ends. Looked up from germline, CDR1 is MNHEY and CDR2 is SMNVEV (reference sequence). CDR3 length: 14 residues. CDR3 DNA: TGTGCCAGCAAATGGGGGGTGTCCTACAATGAGCAGTTCTTC. Translating gives CASKWGVSYNEQFF.

This clonotype showed up many times. V gene TRBV7-2 combines with J gene TRBJ2-7; 8 bases are shared with TRBD1. CDR3 size: 13 residues. Germline CDR1 SGHTA, CDR2 FQGNSA. The V segment lost 5 bases and the J segment 12 bases; nucleotides outside the gene matches: 12. The chain's CDR3 is CASSVNLGTGVYF. The DNA for the CDR3 is TGTGCCAGCAGCGTAAACCTTGGGACAGGAGTGTACTTC.